This TCR beta chain came from a study of OX40 agonist ivuxolimab in advanced cancers. Study overall: Across the patients, intravenous ivuxolimab was delivered every 2 weeks at 0.01 to 10 mg/kg.

About this clone itself: Additional DNA sequences in this sample encode the identical CDR3.

TCRdb's copy holds only in-frame clones and misses some; the assay was immunoSEQ multiplex PCR. The table records about 46,000 clones, 82% of them present only once. Trimming cost V 0 bases and J 9 bases; bases outside gene matches: 7. Germline CDR1 GTSNPN, CDR2 SVGIG (reference sequence). There are 13 residues in the CDR3. The chain employs TRBV30 and TRBJ2-5, with 7 bases that match TRBD1. The sequenced sample was CD4+ or CD8+ T cells sorted from blood, obtained in a trial of the OX40 agonist ivuxolimab. The sequence came from an adult with an advanced solid tumor such as melanoma, head and neck, liver or kidney cancer. DNA of the CDR3: TGTGCCTGGAGTGTACTCCCCCAGGGGGCCCAGTACTTC. Translated: CAWSVLPQGAQYF.